This T cell receptor (beta chain) was sequenced for a study of regulatory T cells in long-lasting Graves disease. Regarding time point: persistent/refractory GD, antithyroid drugs over 5 years with positive TRAb. From RNA extracted from PBMCs, the TCR library was made. The CDR3 totals 12 residues. Germline V gene lookup returns CDR1 DFQATT and CDR2 SNEGSKA (reference sequence). Both iRepertoire HTBI primers and Arm-PCR of CDR3 regions were used to build the TCR beta libraries. A single record per CDR3 protein comes from TCRdb applying MiXCR to the multiplex PCR reads. The sample contains roughly 400,000 distinct CDR3 sequences, about 21% of which appear only once.

Sequencing was performed on peripheral blood mononuclear cells (PBMCs), taken when the disease was refractory, from a patient treated with antithyroid drugs. The chain combines TRBV20-1 with TRBJ2-3, with 8 positions matching TRBD2. This receptor was taken from a female donor with Graves disease. CDR3 DNA sequence: TGCAGAGCGGGAGTTCCCACAGATACGCAGTATTTT. It is translated as CRAGVPTDTQYF.